The rows below give T cell receptor beta chains drawn from one sample of a study of blood T cell repertoires in COVID-19. TCRdb's copy holds only in-frame clones and misses some; the assay was immunoSEQ multiplex PCR. Here the sample spans under 400,000 clones, 70% to 90% being singletons. The sequenced sample consisted of peripheral blood. Receptor source: a woman in her twenties or thirties with COVID-19, enrolled during active disease. CDR3s include the opening cysteine and the closing phenylalanine or tryptophan. The order of the fields is clone size, V gene, J gene, D gene, CDR3 DNA, CDR3 protein. A D gene is named only where the DNA matches it firmly. Size is stated for part of the rows, as once, few or many counts, or as a class when the clone is expanded.

.	TRBV9	TRBJ2-7	TRBD1	TGTGCCAGCAGCCTACCGGACAGGGACTACGAGCAGTACTTC	CASSLPDRDYEQYF
.	TRBV2	TRBJ2-7	.	TGTGCCAGCAGCCTAACAGGGAGCCAATTCTCCGAGCAGTACTTC	CASSLTGSQFSEQYF
once	TRBV27	TRBJ1-2	TRBD1	TGTGCCAGCAGTTTAGGACAGGGGGCGCAAGGCTACACCTTC	CASSLGQGAQGYTF
few	TRBV5-1	TRBJ2-7	TRBD2	TGCGCCAGCAGCTTCTCCGGGACTAGTTCCTACGAGCAGTACTTC	CASSFSGTSSYEQYF
.	TRBV5-1	TRBJ2-3	TRBD2	TGCGCCAGCAGCGTAACAGGGGGCGGACCGGGACTAGCGGGAGTTGGCACAGATACGCAGTATTTT	CASSVTGGGPGLAGVGTDTQYF
.	TRBV20-1	TRBJ2-7	.	TGCAGTGCTAGTCGAGGAGACCACGAGCAGTACTTC	CSASRGDHEQYF
.	TRBV28	TRBJ2-5	TRBD1	TGTGCCAGCAGTCCCAGACAGGGGGCGAGAGAGACCCAGTACTTC	CASSPRQGARETQYF
.	TRBV2	TRBJ1-1	TRBD1	TGTGCCAGCAGTGCCACGGGACAGGGGATCAACACTGAAGCTTTCTTT	CASSATGQGINTEAFF
.	TRBV3-1/TRBV3-2	TRBJ2-3	TRBD2	TGTGCCAGCAGCAGGACTAGCGGAGACACAGATACGCAGTATTTT	CASSRTSGDTDTQYF
.	TRBV5-1	TRBJ2-5	TRBD1	TGCGCCAGCAGCTTGGTACCGAGTGACAGGGGCGAGACCCAGTACTTC	CASSLVPSDRGETQYF
.	TRBV13	TRBJ2-3	TRBD2	TGTGCCAGCAGCCCTGGACTAGCGGGAGGCGCAGATACGCAGTATTTT	CASSPGLAGGADTQYF
.	TRBV19	TRBJ1-2	TRBD1	TGTGCCAGTAGTCCCAAATCAGGGGGTAGAATCTATGGCTACACCTTC	CASSPKSGGRIYGYTF
.	TRBV19	TRBJ2-7	TRBD2	TGTGCCAGTAGTATACGTGGCGGGAGAAGCGAGCAGTACTTC	CASSIRGGRSEQYF
.	TRBV19	TRBJ1-5	.	TGTGCCAGTAGTCGGCAGGGCTATAGCAATCAGCCCCAGCATTTT	CASSRQGYSNQPQHF
.	TRBV19	TRBJ2-6	.	TGTGCCAGTAATCCCCTCGGGGGGCCTGGGGCCAACGTCCTGACTTTC	CASNPLGGPGANVLTF
.	TRBV2	TRBJ2-7	.	TGTGCCAGCCTGTCAGGGTTTGGGTTCGGCGAGCAGTACTTC	CASLSGFGFGEQYF
.	TRBV19	TRBJ2-3	.	TGTGCCAGTAGTATCAACCCAGGTCCCACAGATACGCAGTATTTT	CASSINPGPTDTQYF
.	TRBV27	TRBJ2-7	TRBD2	TGTGCCAGCAGTACCCGGGGGGGGGCTAGGGACGAGCAGTACTTC	CASSTRGGARDEQYF
.	TRBV4-1	TRBJ2-5	.	TGCGCCAGCAGCCAAGCTCCTAATAGAATACAAGAGACCCAGTACTTC	CASSQAPNRIQETQYF
.	TRBV2	TRBJ2-7	.	TGTGCCAGCAGTGGTCAGGCGATTCCCTACGAGCAGTACTTC	CASSGQAIPYEQYF
.	TRBV2	TRBJ2-3	.	TGTGCCAGCAGTGCAGGTGATACGCAGTATTTT	CASSAGDTQYF
.	TRBV30	TRBJ2-5	TRBD1	TGTGCCTGGAGTCGCGGGACAGGGGAAGAGACCCAGTACTTC	CAWSRGTGEETQYF
.	TRBV29-1	TRBJ2-3	.	TGCAGCGCCTCTTCTTTGGGAGCGACAGATACGCAGTATTTT	CSASSLGATDTQYF
.	TRBV6-4	TRBJ2-1	TRBD2	TGTGCCAGCAGCGGGACTAGCGGGAGCAATGAGCAGTTCTTC	CASSGTSGSNEQFF
many	TRBV30	TRBJ2-2	TRBD2	TGTGCCTGGGGGGGAGCGGGAGGAACCGGGGAGCTGTTTTTT	CAWGGAGGTGELFF
.	TRBV5-1	TRBJ1-1	.	TGCGCCAGCAGCTACGCCAGTAAAGCTTTCTTT	CASSYASKAFF
.	TRBV6-5	TRBJ2-2	.	TGTGCCAGCGATTCGCCATACAAGAACACCGGGGAGCTGTTTTTT	CASDSPYKNTGELFF
.	TRBV5-1	TRBJ2-7	TRBD2	TGCGCCAGCAGCTGGGGAAAGGGACTAGCGGGAGGGGTCTACGAGCAGTACTTC	CASSWGKGLAGGVYEQYF
.	TRBV23-1	TRBJ2-7	TRBD1	TGCGCCAGCAGTCATCCCGGGACAGGGTTTCCCTTCGAGCAGTACTTC	CASSHPGTGFPFEQYF
.	TRBV2	TRBJ2-4	TRBD1	TGTGCCAGCAGGACAGGGGGAATTTGGAACATTCAGTACTTC	CASRTGGIWNIQYF
.	TRBV27	TRBJ2-3	TRBD2	TGTGCCAGCAGCCATGACGGTGTCCTAGCGGGGGGCACAGATACGCAGTATTTT	CASSHDGVLAGGTDTQYF
.	TRBV24-1	TRBJ2-7	TRBD2	TGTGCCACCAGACGACTAGCGAGTTCCTACGAGCAGTACTTC	CATRRLASSYEQYF
.	TRBV4-1	TRBJ2-5	TRBD1	TGCGCCAGCAGCCAGACGACAGGGGTTAGCCAAGAGACCCAGTACTTC	CASSQTTGVSQETQYF
.	TRBV15	TRBJ1-3	.	TGTGCCACCAGCCCCCGCCGCAGCTCTGGAAACACCATATATTTT	CATSPRRSSGNTIYF
.	TRBV5-6	TRBJ1-3	.	TGTGCCAGCAGCTTCCGGGGTGGAACTGGAAACACCATATATTTT	CASSFRGGTGNTIYF
once	TRBV18	TRBJ2-7	.	TGTGCCAGCTCCCCGGACAAGAACTACGAGCAGTACTTC	CASSPDKNYEQYF
.	TRBV9	TRBJ2-5	TRBD1	TGTGCCAGCAGCGTCGCAGGGGGCATCCAAGAGACCCAGTACTTC	CASSVAGGIQETQYF
.	TRBV5-1	TRBJ2-1	TRBD2	TGCGCCAGCAGCTTGAAGCGGGGAGCCTACAATGAGCAGTTCTTC	CASSLKRGAYNEQFF
once	TRBV6-5	TRBJ2-7	.	TGTGCCAGCAGTTACTCGATTCAGGGGCCCCGGGTCGAGCAGTACTTC	CASSYSIQGPRVEQYF
.	TRBV5-1	TRBJ2-3	.	TGCGCCAGCAGCTTGGAGCAATTGGTAGATACGCAGTATTTT	CASSLEQLVDTQYF
.	TRBV9	TRBJ2-7	TRBD2	TGTGCCAGCAGCGTAGAACTAGCGGGAGAGGGCGGAGAGCAGTACTTC	CASSVELAGEGGEQYF
.	TRBV11-2	TRBJ2-7	.	TGTGCCAGCAGCTCCTCTCGGGAGCAGTACTTC	CASSSSREQYF
.	TRBV6-6	TRBJ2-7	TRBD1	TGTGCCAGCAGTTACTCCCGCCTACAGGGGCGCGAGCAGTACTTC	CASSYSRLQGREQYF
.	TRBV2	TRBJ2-5	.	TGTGCCAGCAGCCCCGGGACTCCCGGAGAGACCCAGTACTTC	CASSPGTPGETQYF
few	TRBV30	TRBJ1-2	TRBD1	TGTGCCTGGAGGCCATCCGGGACAGCGATATGGGGCTATGGCTACACCTTC	CAWRPSGTAIWGYGYTF
.	TRBV5-1	TRBJ2-2	TRBD2	TGCGCCAGCAGACTCTTGACTAGCGGGTTCGGGGAGCTGTTTTTT	CASRLLTSGFGELFF
.	TRBV11-2	TRBJ1-1	.	TGTGCCAGCAGCTTAGCGGCAGGGCCGGGTGGGGCTTTCTTT	CASSLAAGPGGAFF
few	TRBV29-1	TRBJ2-5	.	TGCAGCGTCCCTATGGCCCGTCGGGGGACCCAGTACTTC	CSVPMARRGTQYF
.	TRBV3-1/TRBV3-2	TRBJ2-6	.	TGTGCCAGCAGCCAAGAATTCACTGGGGCCAACGTCCTGACTTTC	CASSQEFTGANVLTF
.	TRBV7-6	TRBJ1-2	TRBD1	TGTGCCAGCAGCGCAACAGGGGCGGGCCATGGCTACACCTTC	CASSATGAGHGYTF
once	TRBV19	TRBJ2-4	TRBD1	TGTGCCAGTAGTATATCAGGGGGAAACATTCAGTACTTC	CASSISGGNIQYF
.	TRBV9	TRBJ2-3	.	TGTGCCAGCAACCCGCAACAGGGTGGTGGAGATACAGATACGCAGTATTTT	CASNPQQGGGDTDTQYF
.	TRBV28	TRBJ2-4	TRBD2	TGTGCCAGCAGTTTATATCCCAGCGGGAGTGCCAAAAACATTCAGTACTTC	CASSLYPSGSAKNIQYF
.	TRBV7-2	TRBJ2-1	.	TGTGCCAGCAGCCCAAGACAGGTATCCTACAATGAGCAGTTCTTC	CASSPRQVSYNEQFF
.	TRBV5-1	TRBJ2-3	.	TGCGCCAGCAGCCCGGGACACAGGGCAGATACGCAGTATTTT	CASSPGHRADTQYF